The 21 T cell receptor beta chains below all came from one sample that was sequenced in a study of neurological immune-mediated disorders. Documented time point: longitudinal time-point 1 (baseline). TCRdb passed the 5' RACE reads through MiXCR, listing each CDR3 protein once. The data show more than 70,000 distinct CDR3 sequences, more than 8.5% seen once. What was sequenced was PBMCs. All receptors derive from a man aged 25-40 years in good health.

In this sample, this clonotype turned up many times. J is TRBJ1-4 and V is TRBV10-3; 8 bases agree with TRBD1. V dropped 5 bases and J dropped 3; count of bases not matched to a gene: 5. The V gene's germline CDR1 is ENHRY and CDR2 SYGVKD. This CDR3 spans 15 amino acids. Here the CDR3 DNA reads TGTGCCATCAGTCACGGACAGGGCGCTAATGAAAAACTGTTTTTT. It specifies CAISHGQGANEKLFF.

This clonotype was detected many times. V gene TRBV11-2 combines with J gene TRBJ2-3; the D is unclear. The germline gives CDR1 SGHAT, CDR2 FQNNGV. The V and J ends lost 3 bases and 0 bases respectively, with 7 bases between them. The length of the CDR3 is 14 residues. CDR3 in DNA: TGTGCCAGCAGCTTCCGTGACAGCACAGATACGCAGTATTTT. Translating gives CASSFRDSTDTQYF.

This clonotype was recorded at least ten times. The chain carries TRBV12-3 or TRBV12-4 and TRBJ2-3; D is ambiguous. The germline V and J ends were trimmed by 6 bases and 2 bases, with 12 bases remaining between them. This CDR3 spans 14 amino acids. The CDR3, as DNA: TGTGCCAGCAGCCTGGTCCAATACACAGATACGCAGTATTTT. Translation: CASSLVQYTDTQYF.

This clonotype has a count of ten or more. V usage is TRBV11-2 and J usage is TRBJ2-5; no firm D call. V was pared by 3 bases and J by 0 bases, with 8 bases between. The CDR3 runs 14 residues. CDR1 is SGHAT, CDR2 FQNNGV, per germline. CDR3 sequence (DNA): TGTGCCAGCAGCTTCTTCAGGTACCAAGAGACCCAGTACTTC. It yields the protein CASSFFRYQETQYF.

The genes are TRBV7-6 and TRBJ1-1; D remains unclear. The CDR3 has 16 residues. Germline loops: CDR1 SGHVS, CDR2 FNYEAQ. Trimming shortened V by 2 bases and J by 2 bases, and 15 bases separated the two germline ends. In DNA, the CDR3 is TGTGCCAGCAGCTTAAGAACATCTGGCGGAAACACTGAAGCTTTCTTT. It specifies CASSLRTSGGNTEAFF.

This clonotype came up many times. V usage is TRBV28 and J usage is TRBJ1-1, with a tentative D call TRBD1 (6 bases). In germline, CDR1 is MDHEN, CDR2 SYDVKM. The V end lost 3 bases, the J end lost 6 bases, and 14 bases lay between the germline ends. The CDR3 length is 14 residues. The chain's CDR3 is CASSLGGARSEAFF. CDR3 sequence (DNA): TGTGCCAGCAGTTTGGGGGGGGCGCGATCTGAAGCTTTCTTT. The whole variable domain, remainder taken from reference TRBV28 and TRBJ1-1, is DVKVTQSSRYLVKRTGEKVFLECVQDMDHENMFWYRQDPGLGLRLIYFSYDVKMKEKGDIPEGYSVSREKKERFSLILESASTNQTSMYLCASSLGGARSEAFFGQGTRLTVV.

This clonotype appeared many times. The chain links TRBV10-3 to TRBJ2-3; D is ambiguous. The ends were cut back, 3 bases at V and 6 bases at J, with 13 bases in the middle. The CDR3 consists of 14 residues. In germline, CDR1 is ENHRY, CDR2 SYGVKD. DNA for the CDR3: TGTGCCATCAGTGATATGGGAAGTTCGGATACGCAGTATTTT. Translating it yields CAISDMGSSDTQYF.

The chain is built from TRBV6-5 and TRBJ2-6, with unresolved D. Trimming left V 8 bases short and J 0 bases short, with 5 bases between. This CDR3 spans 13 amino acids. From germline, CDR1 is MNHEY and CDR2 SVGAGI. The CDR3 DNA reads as TGTGCCAGCTCTTACTCTGGGGCCAACGTCCTGACTTTC. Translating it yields CASSYSGANVLTF.

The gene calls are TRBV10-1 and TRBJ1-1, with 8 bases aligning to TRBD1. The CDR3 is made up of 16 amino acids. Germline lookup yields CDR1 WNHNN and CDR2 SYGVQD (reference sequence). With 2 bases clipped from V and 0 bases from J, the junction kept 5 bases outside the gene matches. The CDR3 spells CASSEGTGAMNTEAFF. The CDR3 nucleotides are TGCGCCAGCAGTGAGGGGACAGGAGCCATGAACACTGAAGCTTTCTTT.

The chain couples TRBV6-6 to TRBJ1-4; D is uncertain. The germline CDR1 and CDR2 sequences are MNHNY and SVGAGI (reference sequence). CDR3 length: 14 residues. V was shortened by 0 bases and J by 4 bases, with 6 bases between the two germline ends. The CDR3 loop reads CASSYSGGNEKLFF. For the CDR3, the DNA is TGTGCCAGCAGTTACTCGGGCGGTAATGAAAAACTGTTTTTT.

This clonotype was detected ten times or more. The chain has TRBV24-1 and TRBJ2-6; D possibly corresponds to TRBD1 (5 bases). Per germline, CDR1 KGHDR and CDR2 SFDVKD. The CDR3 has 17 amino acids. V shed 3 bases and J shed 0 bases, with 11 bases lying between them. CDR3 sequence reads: CATSDPDMSSGANVLTF. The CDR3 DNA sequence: TGTGCCACCAGTGATCCGGACATGAGCTCTGGGGCCAACGTCCTGACTTTC.

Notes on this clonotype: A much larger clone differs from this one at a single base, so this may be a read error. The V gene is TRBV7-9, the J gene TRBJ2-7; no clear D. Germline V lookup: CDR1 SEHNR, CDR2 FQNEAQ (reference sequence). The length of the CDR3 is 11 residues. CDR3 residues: CASSVSYEQDF. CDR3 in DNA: TGTGCCAGCAGCGTCTCCTACGAGCAGGACTTC.

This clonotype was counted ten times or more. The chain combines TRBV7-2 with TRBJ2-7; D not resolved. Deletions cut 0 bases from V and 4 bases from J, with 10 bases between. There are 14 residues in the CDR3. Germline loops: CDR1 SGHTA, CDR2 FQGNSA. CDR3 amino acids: CASSLAGPEYEQYF. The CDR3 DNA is TGTGCCAGCAGCTTAGCGGGTCCCGAGTACGAGCAGTACTTC.

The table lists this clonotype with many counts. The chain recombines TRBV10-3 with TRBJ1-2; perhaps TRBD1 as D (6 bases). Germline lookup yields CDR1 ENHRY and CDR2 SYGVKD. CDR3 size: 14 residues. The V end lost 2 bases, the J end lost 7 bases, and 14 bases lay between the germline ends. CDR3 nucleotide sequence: TGTGCCATCAGTGAGCAGGGGTCGGTCGGTGGCTACACCTTC. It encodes CAISEQGSVGGYTF.

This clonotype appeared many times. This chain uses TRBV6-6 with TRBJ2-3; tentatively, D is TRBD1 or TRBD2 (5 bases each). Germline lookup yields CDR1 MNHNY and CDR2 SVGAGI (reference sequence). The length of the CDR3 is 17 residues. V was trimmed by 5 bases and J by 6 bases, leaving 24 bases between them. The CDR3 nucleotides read TGTGCCAGCAGTATAGGGGTCAGGAGGACCTCCGGGGATACGCAGTATTTT. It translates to CASSIGVRRTSGDTQYF.

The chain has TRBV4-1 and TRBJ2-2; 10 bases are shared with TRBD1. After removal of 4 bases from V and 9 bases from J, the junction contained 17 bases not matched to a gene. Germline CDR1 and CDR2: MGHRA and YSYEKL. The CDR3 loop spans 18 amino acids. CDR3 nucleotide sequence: TGCGCCAGCAGCCCTCGCGGTCGGACAGGGGGAAATACCAGGGAGCTGTTTTTT. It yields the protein CASSPRGRTGGNTRELFF.

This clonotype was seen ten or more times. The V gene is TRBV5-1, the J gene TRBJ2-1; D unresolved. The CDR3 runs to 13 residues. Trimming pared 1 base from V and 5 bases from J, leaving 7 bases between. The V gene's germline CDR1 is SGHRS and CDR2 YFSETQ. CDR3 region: CASSLRPDNEQFF. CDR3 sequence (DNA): TGCGCCAGCAGCTTGAGGCCAGACAATGAGCAGTTCTTC. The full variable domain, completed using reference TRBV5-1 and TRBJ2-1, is KAGVTQTPRYLIKTRGQQVTLSCSPISGHRSVSWYQQTPGQGLQFLFEYFSETQRNKGNFPGRFSGRQFSNSRSEMNVSTLELGDSALYLCASSLRPDNEQFFGPGTRLTVL.

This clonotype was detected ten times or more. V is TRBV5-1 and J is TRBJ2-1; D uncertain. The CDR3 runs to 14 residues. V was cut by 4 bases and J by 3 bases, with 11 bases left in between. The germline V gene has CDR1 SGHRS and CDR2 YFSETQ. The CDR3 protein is CASSTHDVYNEQFF. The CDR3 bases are TGCGCCAGCAGCACCCATGACGTCTACAATGAGCAGTTCTTC. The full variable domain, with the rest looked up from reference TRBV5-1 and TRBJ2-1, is KAGVTQTPRYLIKTRGQQVTLSCSPISGHRSVSWYQQTPGQGLQFLFEYFSETQRNKGNFPGRFSGRQFSNSRSEMNVSTLELGDSALYLCASSTHDVYNEQFFGPGTRLTVL.

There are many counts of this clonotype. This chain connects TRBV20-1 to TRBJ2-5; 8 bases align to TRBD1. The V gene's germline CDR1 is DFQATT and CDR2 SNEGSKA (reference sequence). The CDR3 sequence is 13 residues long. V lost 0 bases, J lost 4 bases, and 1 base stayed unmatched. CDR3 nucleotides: TGCAGTGCTAGAGATACAGGGGGAGAGACCCAGTACTTC. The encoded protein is CSARDTGGETQYF.

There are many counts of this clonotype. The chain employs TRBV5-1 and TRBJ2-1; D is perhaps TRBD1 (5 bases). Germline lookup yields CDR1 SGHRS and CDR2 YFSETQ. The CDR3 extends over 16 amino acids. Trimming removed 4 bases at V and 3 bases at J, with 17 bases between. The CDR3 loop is CASSRDSEIFYNEQFF. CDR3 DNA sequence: TGCGCCAGCAGCCGAGACAGTGAAATTTTCTACAATGAGCAGTTCTTC.

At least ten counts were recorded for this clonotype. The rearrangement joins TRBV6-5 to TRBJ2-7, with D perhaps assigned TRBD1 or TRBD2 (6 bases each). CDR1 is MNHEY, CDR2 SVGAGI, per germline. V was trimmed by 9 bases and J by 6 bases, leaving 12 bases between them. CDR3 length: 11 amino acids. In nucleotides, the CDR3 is TGTGCCAGTGAGGGGGGCAGCGAGCAGTACTTC. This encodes CASEGGSEQYF.